Presented here are 16 T cell receptor beta chains from one specimen sequenced in a study of OX40 agonist ivuxolimab in advanced cancers. Generated by immunoSEQ multiplex PCR, the TCRdb table keeps only in-frame clones and is missing some. Of more than 75,000 clones in the sample, around 87% were seen once. Here the sequenced sample was CD4+ or CD8+ T cells sorted from blood, taken in a trial of the OX40 agonist ivuxolimab. These receptors all come from an adult with an advanced solid tumor such as melanoma, head and neck, liver or kidney cancer.

V is TRBV7-9 and J is TRBJ2-1; TRBD2 matches at 8 bases. Germline V lookup: CDR1 SEHNR, CDR2 FQNEAQ (reference sequence). The V and J ends lost 5 bases and 7 bases, in that order; junction bases with no gene match: 10. This CDR3 has 15 residues. This chain's CDR3 is CASSPRGAVVNEQFF. CDR3 nucleotides: TGTGCCAGCAGCCCGCGGGGGGCCGTTGTGAATGAGCAGTTCTTC.

The chain links TRBV5-1 to TRBJ2-3, with 10 bases aligning to TRBD1. The CDR3 extends over 14 amino acids. Germline loops: CDR1 SGHRS, CDR2 YFSETQ. With 3 bases clipped from V and 8 bases from J, the junction kept 6 bases outside the gene matches. The chain's CDR3 is CASSSPGTGVTQYF. The CDR3 DNA reads as TGCGCCAGCAGCTCACCCGGGACAGGGGTTACGCAGTATTTT.

The genes are TRBV19 and TRBJ1-5, with 9 bases aligning to TRBD1. CDR3 size: 15 residues. Germline V gives CDR1 LNHDA, CDR2 SQIVND (reference sequence). The J segment lost 7 bases and the V segment lost 9 bases, leaving 13 bases of the junction unmatched. CDR3 amino acids: CASRLDRGGGQPQHF. Written as DNA, the CDR3 is TGTGCCAGCAGATTGGACAGGGGAGGAGGACAGCCCCAGCATTTT.

The V call is TRBV6-6, the J call TRBJ1-1, with 7 bases that match TRBD1. CDR3 length equals 14 residues. V lost 3 bases and J lost 4; bases outside the gene matches: 5. Germline lookup yields CDR1 MNHNY and CDR2 SVGAGI (reference sequence). The CDR3 loop is CASSYTGAGTEAFF. The CDR3 bases are TGTGCCAGCAGTTATACAGGGGCGGGCACTGAAGCTTTCTTT.

The table lists this clone with a count of one. The gene calls are TRBV18 and TRBJ1-6; no clear D. The ends were cut back, 6 bases at V and 7 bases at J, with 10 bases in the middle. The CDR3 is made up of 13 amino acids. Germline V CDR1 and CDR2: KGHSH, LQKENI. CDR3 nucleotides: TGTGCCAGCTCGGACGGTGGGAATTCACCCCTCCACTTT. Its protein product is CASSDGGNSPLHF.

Here the CDR3 reads CASSSHRGLRSETQYF. Here the CDR3 DNA reads TGTGCCAGCAGCTCACACAGGGGGCTCCGATCGGAGACCCAGTACTTC. The chain uses TRBV11-2 and TRBJ2-5; TRBD1 aligns across 9 bases. Germline CDR1 is SGHAT and CDR2 is FQNNGV. The V segment lost 4 bases and the J segment 5 bases; nucleotides outside the gene matches: 11. The CDR3 consists of 16 residues.

This clone was seen more than once but under ten times. The J gene is TRBJ2-7, the V gene TRBV2, with a possible D match to TRBD2 (5 bases). The V gene lost 7 bases and the J gene lost 3 bases, with 13 bases spanning the gap. CDR3 length: 13 amino acids. Germline loops: CDR1 SNHLY, CDR2 FYNNEI. CDR3 nucleotide sequence: TGTGCCAGCACTCGTAGACGGGACTACGAGCAGTACGTC. Its protein is CASTRRRDYEQYV.

The rearrangement joins TRBV6-1 to TRBJ2-3, with TRBD2 as a possible D gene (7 bases). V lost 6 bases and J 2 bases, leaving 15 bases between the germline ends. Germline V gene sequence: CDR1 MNHNS, CDR2 SASEGT. This CDR3 is built from 15 residues. CDR3 bases: TGTGCCAGCAGCCCGACGGGGGGCTACACAGATACGCAGTATTTT. This translates into CASSPTGGYTDTQYF.

The chain is built from TRBV7-6 and TRBJ1-1; no definite D call. The V gene lost 5 bases and the J gene lost 1 base, with 14 bases spanning the gap. This CDR3 region has 15 residues. The germline V gene has CDR1 SGHVS and CDR2 FNYEAQ. CDR3 DNA: TGTGCCAGCAGCCCTCGAGTGGGTTGGAACACTGAAGCTTTCTTT. It codes for CASSPRVGWNTEAFF.

V is TRBV28 and J is TRBJ1-1, with D hard to call. Germline assignment: CDR1 MDHEN and CDR2 SYDVKM. The germline V and J ends were trimmed by 6 bases and 0 bases, with 11 bases remaining between them. The CDR3 has 14 amino acids. CDR3 protein: CASRLQQMNTEAFF. CDR3 nucleotides: TGTGCCAGCAGACTTCAACAGATGAACACTGAAGCTTTCTTT.

The V gene is TRBV28, the J gene TRBJ2-3; D is uncertain. This CDR3 has 11 residues. V lost 5 bases and J lost 8, with 8 bases in between. Germline CDR1 MDHEN, CDR2 SYDVKM. This CDR3 is CASSQLTTQYF. In DNA form, the CDR3 reads TGTGCCAGCAGTCAACTCACTACGCAGTATTTT.

V usage is TRBV21-1 and J usage is TRBJ1-5. TRBV21-1 is annotated as a pseudogene. This CDR3 comprises 16 residues. CDR3 DNA: TGTGCCAGCAGCGGTCGGGGGGCAGGAAAGGGGCAGCCCCAGCATTTT. It is translated as CASSGRGAGKGQPQHF.

The J gene is TRBJ1-5, the V gene TRBV10-3; D is unclear. Trimming took off 2 bases at V and 6 bases at J, with 5 bases between the two ends. The CDR3 has 12 residues. The germline CDR1 and CDR2 sequences are ENHRY and SYGVKD. As DNA, the CDR3 is TGTGCCATCAGTGAGGGAGGTCAGCCCCAGCATTTT. Residues: CAISEGGQPQHF.

CDR3 sequence (DNA): TGTGCCAGCAGTTTAGATGGGAGGGAGCAGTACTTC. Encoded protein: CASSLDGREQYF. V is TRBV27 and J is TRBJ2-7, with D maybe TRBD2 (6 bases). The CDR3 extends over 12 amino acids. V was clipped by 2 bases and J by 7 bases, with 9 bases between them. Germline CDR1 reads MNHEY; CDR2 reads SMNVEV (reference sequence).

The V gene is TRBV28, the J gene TRBJ2-1, with 11 bases matching TRBD2. CDR3 length: 16 residues. Trimming cost V 3 bases and J 3 bases; bases outside gene matches: 4. CDR1 is MDHEN, CDR2 SYDVKM, per germline. The CDR3 bases are TGTGCCAGCAGTTTTCTCGGGACTAGCGGCTACAATGAGCAGTTCTTC. The encoded protein is CASSFLGTSGYNEQFF.

This chain joins TRBV5-1 and TRBJ2-6; D call uncertain. CDR3 length: 17 amino acids. Germline-derived CDR1 and CDR2 are SGHRS and YFSETQ. V shed 0 bases and J shed 0 bases, with 10 bases lying between them. The CDR3 nucleotides are TGCGCCAGCAGCTTGGGGCAGTCGAGCTCTGGGGCCAACGTCCTGACTTTC. Amino acids: CASSLGQSSSGANVLTF.